Following are 32 T cell receptor beta chains from one sample sequenced in a study of vaccination and CD4 T cells after COVID-19. The treatment here: approximately nine-day PBMC culture with coronavirus spike peptide pools or control peptides (ViraFEST assay). These receptors are not linked to any known antigen. The Oncomine TCR Beta short-read assay sequenced DNA from cultured CD4+ T cells. MiXCR, applied by TCRdb to the PCR reads, yields one record per CDR3 protein. This sample carries more than 9,000 distinct CDR3 sequences, 76% of them seen once, and the ten largest clones take 9.5% to 13%. The sequencing input was CD4+ T cells from blood, cultured in vitro. The origin of the receptors is a human donor who had recovered from COVID-19.

V is TRBV11-2 and J is TRBJ1-6, with D unclear. This CDR3 comprises 12 residues. V lost 8 bases to trimming and J lost 5 bases, with 7 bases between them. Germline lookup yields CDR1 SGHAT and CDR2 FQNNGV. In DNA form, the CDR3 reads TGTGCCAGCGGTTCCAATAATTCACCCCTCCACTTT. Encoded protein: CASGSNNSPLHF.

V gene TRBV2 combines with J gene TRBJ2-6; TRBD2 might be the D (5 bases). The V gene lost 4 bases and the J gene lost 0 bases, with 10 bases spanning the gap. CDR1 is SNHLY, CDR2 FYNNEI, per germline. The CDR3 covers 16 residues. CDR3 sequence (DNA): TGTGCCAGCAGTGTCGCCCGGGGCTCTGGGGCCAACGTCCTGACTTTC. Protein sequence: CASSVARGSGANVLTF.

V usage is TRBV20-1 and J usage is TRBJ2-5; no clear D gene. Germline V gives CDR1 DFQATT, CDR2 SNEGSKA (reference sequence). The CDR3 sequence is 13 residues long. V lost 4 bases, J lost 3 bases, and 12 bases lay in between. The CDR3 DNA reads TGCAGTGCTACACCCTCAGGAGAAGAGACCCAGTACTTC. It is translated as CSATPSGEETQYF.

The chain recombines TRBV11-3 with TRBJ1-1; D ambiguous. Germline V lookup: CDR1 SGHNT, CDR2 YENEEA. V was cut by 5 bases and J by 1 base, with 14 bases left in between. The CDR3 totals 15 residues. The CDR3 region has the DNA TGTGCCAGCAGCCCTCTTCAAGTTGGGAACACTGAAGCTTTCTTT. Translated, it gives CASSPLQVGNTEAFF.

The chain joins TRBV7-2 to TRBJ2-3; maybe TRBD1 (5 bases). The CDR3 runs to 14 residues. Germline CDR1 reads SGHTA; CDR2 reads FQGNSA. Trimming pared 3 bases from V and 1 base from J, leaving 8 bases between. CDR3 loop: CASSFKGGTDTQYF. CDR3 DNA: TGTGCCAGCAGCTTTAAAGGGGGCACAGATACGCAGTATTTT.

The gene calls are TRBV5-4 and TRBJ2-1; maybe TRBD2 (6 bases). This CDR3 is 15 amino acids long. Germline V gene lookup returns CDR1 SGHNT and CDR2 YYREEE (reference sequence). Trimming removed 3 bases from V and 5 bases from J, with 15 bases in between. DNA of the CDR3: TGTGCCAGCAGCTCGGAAGGGAGGACCGACAATGAGCAGTTCTTC. Translated, it gives CASSSEGRTDNEQFF.

This sequence joins TRBV7-6 and TRBJ1-4; 7 bases align to TRBD1. This CDR3 is built from 15 residues. Germline values: CDR1 SGHVS, CDR2 FNYEAQ. V lost 5 bases, J lost 2 bases, and 5 bases stayed unmatched. The CDR3 protein is CASSLGTATNEKLFF. The CDR3 coding sequence is TGTGCCAGCAGCCTCGGGACAGCCACTAATGAAAAACTGTTTTTT.

This clonotype came up a few times. The chain uses TRBV20-1 and TRBJ2-2; maybe TRBD2 (6 bases). The CDR3 sequence is 16 residues long. Germline V gene lookup returns CDR1 DFQATT and CDR2 SNEGSKA (reference sequence). Trimming stripped 1 base from V and 2 bases from J, with 14 bases between. CDR3 in DNA: TGCAGTGCTAGAGGATCGACTAGGGGAAACACCGGGGAGCTGTTTTTT. This sequence encodes CSARGSTRGNTGELFF.

The chain employs TRBV19 and TRBJ2-7, with 8 nucleotides matching TRBD1. The CDR3 is 13 amino acids. J was trimmed by 4 bases and V by 5 bases; bases with no gene match: 4. Germline V gives CDR1 LNHDA, CDR2 SQIVND (reference sequence). CDR3 sequence reads: CASSPRDRYEQYF. The DNA of the CDR3 is TGTGCCAGTAGTCCCCGGGACAGGTACGAGCAGTACTTC.

This clonotype occurred a few times. The chain combines TRBV7-6 with TRBJ1-5; D not resolved. There are 14 residues in the CDR3. V lost 2 bases and J lost 3, with 8 bases in between. Germline V gene lookup returns CDR1 SGHVS and CDR2 FNYEAQ. The DNA for the CDR3 is TGTGCCAGCAGCTTACAGGAGAACAATCAGCCCCAGCATTTT. Protein sequence: CASSLQENNQPQHF.

This chain links TRBV4-2 with TRBJ2-3; TRBD2 agrees at 9 bases. V was pared by 3 bases and J by 6 bases, with 4 bases of the junction left unmatched. Germline assignment: CDR1 LGHNA and CDR2 YNFKEQ. CDR3 length: 14 residues. CDR3 in DNA: TGTGCCAGCAGCCAGGCTAGCGGGATCGATACGCAGTATTTT. This gives the protein CASSQASGIDTQYF.

This clonotype was observed a handful of times. The chain joins TRBV6-1 to TRBJ1-1, with D unresolved. This CDR3 spans 14 amino acids. Germline values: CDR1 MNHNS, CDR2 SASEGT. The V and J ends lost 3 bases and 1 base respectively, with 9 bases between them. The DNA of the CDR3 is TGTGCCAGCAGTGACCAGAGGAAGAACACTGAAGCTTTCTTT. Translation: CASSDQRKNTEAFF.

The chain employs TRBV12-3 or TRBV12-4 and TRBJ1-2; 9 bases map to TRBD1. CDR3 size: 14 residues. V lost 4 bases and J lost 3; bases outside the gene matches: 3. The CDR3 is CASSSNRGHYGYTF. CDR3 sequence (DNA): TGTGCCAGCAGTTCGAACAGGGGGCACTATGGCTACACCTTC.

This sequence joins TRBV19 and TRBJ2-2, with D possibly TRBD2 on 7 matching bases. This CDR3 comprises 14 residues. V lost 10 bases and J lost 4, with 16 bases in between. The germline V gene has CDR1 LNHDA and CDR2 SQIVND (reference sequence). CDR3 protein: CATRAGAITGELFF. The CDR3 DNA is TGTGCCACCAGGGCGGGGGCCATCACCGGGGAGCTGTTTTTT.

This clonotype was picked up a small number of times. The chain combines TRBV11-2 with TRBJ1-1; unclear D gene. Germline V gene sequence: CDR1 SGHAT, CDR2 FQNNGV. With 5 bases removed from V and 4 bases from J, the gap between germline ends came to 14 bases. This CDR3 has 14 amino acids. This CDR3 is CASSRIGAATEAFF. For the CDR3, the DNA is TGTGCCAGCAGCCGAATCGGTGCGGCCACTGAAGCTTTCTTT.

CDR3 bases: TGTGCCAGCAGCTTAGGCCGGAGACAGGGCACAATCAATGAGCAGTTCTTC. Translating it yields CASSLGRRQGTINEQFF. The V gene is TRBV7-6, the J gene TRBJ2-1; 7 nucleotides match TRBD1. This CDR3 has 17 amino acids. CDR1 is SGHVS and CDR2 is FNYEAQ in the germline V gene. J lost 6 bases, V lost 1 base, and 12 bases had no gene match.

This clonotype was recorded once. V is TRBV11-3 and J is TRBJ2-3; 9 bases fit TRBD2. The CDR3 has 16 amino acids. With V trimmed by 0 bases and J by 8 bases, 9 bases remained unmatched. Germline CDR1 is SGHNT and CDR2 is YENEEA. The CDR3, as DNA: TGTGCCAGCAGCTTAGATTGGTCTAGCGGGGCCATTACGCAGTATTTT. Its protein is CASSLDWSSGAITQYF.

The chain recombines TRBV5-5 with TRBJ1-1; a weak D match, TRBD1 (5 bases). CDR3 length equals 15 residues. The V and J ends lost 3 bases and 6 bases respectively, with 18 bases between them. Germline-derived CDR1 and CDR2 are SGHKS and YYEKEE (reference sequence). The CDR3: CASSSIRTSGSEAFF. As DNA, the CDR3 is TGTGCCAGCAGCTCCATAAGGACATCCGGGTCTGAAGCTTTCTTT.

This clonotype was seen once. The rearrangement joins TRBV19 to TRBJ1-2; unclear D gene. CDR1 is LNHDA, CDR2 SQIVND, per germline (reference sequence). V was cut by 6 bases and J by 4 bases, with 6 bases left in between. This CDR3 has 11 amino acids. The CDR3 protein is CASRQSYGYTF. DNA of the CDR3: TGTGCCAGTAGACAGAGCTATGGCTACACCTTC.

V usage is TRBV20-1 and J usage is TRBJ1-3, with D perhaps matching TRBD1 (5 bases). This CDR3 comprises 14 residues. The V gene's germline CDR1 is DFQATT and CDR2 SNEGSKA (reference sequence). V was trimmed by 6 bases and J by 0 bases, leaving 12 bases between them. CDR3 residues: CSADSRSSGNTIYF. DNA for the CDR3: TGCAGTGCCGACAGCAGAAGCTCTGGAAACACCATATATTTT.

The CDR3 nucleotides read TGCAGTGCTAGACCTGGAACTAGCGGTCTGAACACCGGGGAGCTGTTTTTT. Its translation: CSARPGTSGLNTGELFF. V usage is TRBV20-1 and J usage is TRBJ2-2, with 8 nucleotides matching TRBD2. The CDR3 contains 17 residues. V dropped 2 bases and J dropped 1; count of bases not matched to a gene: 9. CDR1 and CDR2 (germline): DFQATT, SNEGSKA (reference sequence).

The genes are TRBV6-2 or TRBV6-3 and TRBJ2-3, with TRBD1 as a possible D gene (6 bases). In germline, CDR1 is MNHEY, CDR2 SVGEGT. The CDR3 extends over 15 amino acids. Deletions cut 7 bases from V and 3 bases from J, with 17 bases between. In DNA, the CDR3 is TGTGCCAGCATCAAGGGGGAGATCGTAACAGATACGCAGTATTTT. Protein: CASIKGEIVTDTQYF.

The gene calls are TRBV6-1 and TRBJ1-2; the match to TRBD1 covers 8 bases. The germline CDR1 and CDR2 sequences are MNHNS and SASEGT. The CDR3 extends over 15 amino acids. V was clipped by 5 bases and J by 6 bases; unmatched bases: 11. The DNA of the CDR3 is TGTGCCAGCAGTCTCACAGGGGGAGGTCCGAATGGCTACACCTTC. Amino acids: CASSLTGGGPNGYTF.

This clonotype was counted between two and nine times. This chain joins TRBV24-1 and TRBJ2-5; D is possibly TRBD1 or TRBD2 (5 bases each). The CDR3 sequence is 16 residues long. The V gene lost 9 bases and the J gene lost 2 bases, with 21 bases spanning the gap. Per the germline V gene, CDR1 is KGHDR and CDR2 is SFDVKD. The CDR3 nucleotides read TGTGCCACCGGGGGTCGTCGCGGAGATAATCAAGAGACCCAGTACTTC. Its translation is CATGGRRGDNQETQYF.

The chain joins TRBV24-1 to TRBJ2-2; either TRBD1 or TRBD2 may supply D (5 bases each). V was clipped by 3 bases and J by 0 bases, with 10 bases between them. From germline, CDR1 is KGHDR and CDR2 SFDVKD. The CDR3 sequence is 16 residues long. Here the CDR3 reads CATSDPGPPNTGELFF. As DNA, the CDR3 is TGTGCCACCAGTGATCCGGGACCCCCGAACACCGGGGAGCTGTTTTTT.

The sample holds a few counts of this clonotype. The chain links TRBV6-1 to TRBJ2-7, with no clear D. Germline assignment: CDR1 MNHNS and CDR2 SASEGT. The CDR3 has 11 amino acids. Trimming removed 6 bases at V and 5 bases at J, with 8 bases between. The CDR3 DNA reads TGTGCCAGCAGCCACCGCCACGAGCAGTACTTC. It specifies CASSHRHEQYF.

The sample holds a few counts of this clonotype. The gene calls are TRBV10-3 and TRBJ2-7, with 8 bases lining up with TRBD2. The V segment lost 3 bases and the J segment 7 bases; nucleotides outside the gene matches: 8. CDR3 size: 14 residues. Germline V CDR1 and CDR2: ENHRY, SYGVKD. CDR3 DNA sequence: TGTGCCATCAGTGACGCTAGCGGGCTGAAGGAGCAGTACTTC. Translating gives CAISDASGLKEQYF.

CDR3 residues: CASKREGHETQYF. The CDR3 region has the DNA TGTGCCAGCAAGCGGGAGGGCCATGAGACCCAGTACTTC. The rearrangement links TRBV27 to TRBJ2-5; TRBD2 agrees at 10 bases. J lost 5 bases, V lost 7 bases, and 4 bases had no gene match. Germline V gene data show CDR1 as MNHEY and CDR2 as SMNVEV (reference sequence). CDR3 length: 13 residues.

In this sample, this clonotype turned up a few times. The CDR3 region has the DNA TGTGCCAGCCGCGAGAGCACCGGGGAGCTGTTTTTT. It yields the protein CASRESTGELFF. This chain uses TRBV2 with TRBJ2-2; D gene ambiguous. The CDR3 consists of 12 residues. V was clipped by 8 bases and J by 4 bases, with 8 bases between them. CDR1 SNHLY and CDR2 FYNNEI come from the germline V gene. The entire variable domain, with the rest obtained from reference TRBV2 and TRBJ2-2, is as follows: EPEVTQTPSHQVTQMGQEVILRCVPISNHLYFYWYRQILGQKVEFLVSFYNNEISEKSEIFDDQFSVERPDGSNFTLKIRSTKLEDSAMYFCASRESTGELFFGEGSRLTVL.

This clonotype was seen only a few times. J is TRBJ2-5 and V is TRBV5-1; D perhaps matches TRBD2 (6 bases). The germline CDR1 and CDR2 sequences are SGHRS and YFSETQ. Trimming left V 4 bases short and J 5 bases short, with 18 bases between. There are 15 residues in the CDR3. The chain's CDR3 is CASSPGGGRSETQYF. DNA of the CDR3: TGCGCCAGCAGCCCCGGTGGAGGGAGGTCGGAGACCCAGTACTTC.

This clonotype was seen once. The rearrangement uses TRBV7-7 and TRBJ1-1; perhaps TRBD1 as D (6 bases). CDR1 and CDR2 from the germline V gene are SSHAT and FNYEAQ (reference sequence). This CDR3 comprises 15 residues. Trimming shortened V by 1 base and J by 0 bases, and 9 bases separated the two germline ends. The CDR3 DNA reads TGTGCCAGCAGCTTAGTAGGGGGGATGAACACTGAAGCTTTCTTT. Translation: CASSLVGGMNTEAFF.

This chain joins TRBV6-1 and TRBJ1-5, with unresolved D. V gave up 5 bases and J gave up 1 base, with 15 bases separating them. The CDR3 extends over 16 amino acids. Germline values: CDR1 MNHNS, CDR2 SASEGT. The CDR3 reads CASSQERGWSNQPQHF. The CDR3, as DNA: TGTGCCAGCAGTCAAGAACGGGGTTGGAGCAATCAGCCCCAGCATTTT.